The 20 T cell receptor beta chains below all came from one sample that was sequenced in a study of blood T cell repertoires in COVID-19. Data came from immunoSEQ multiplex PCR; TCRdb stores just in-frame clones and leaves some out. In the table there are 70,000 to 85,000 clones, approximately 86% of which are singletons. Sequencing was carried out using peripheral blood. The receptor set was obtained from a woman aged 60-75 years with acute or convalescent COVID-19.

This chain links TRBV11-3 with TRBJ2-7; weak D call: TRBD1 (6 bases). CDR3 size: 13 residues. Germline loops: CDR1 SGHNT, CDR2 YENEEA. Deletions cut 1 base from V and 6 bases from J, with 10 bases between. CDR3 bases: TGTGCCAGCAGCTTAGGGGGCAGGGGCGAGCAGTACTTC. Amino acids: CASSLGGRGEQYF.

This chain joins TRBV7-7 and TRBJ2-7, with D perhaps TRBD2 (6 bases). The CDR3 contains 13 residues. Trimming cost V 6 bases and J 6 bases, with 15 bases left between them. Looked up from germline, CDR1 is SSHAT and CDR2 is FNYEAQ (reference sequence). CDR3 DNA sequence: TGTGCCAGCAGTAACACCGAGGGAGGCGAGCAGTACTTC. Its translation is CASSNTEGGEQYF.

The rearrangement links TRBV5-1 to TRBJ2-7, with D uncertain. CDR1 and CDR2 from the germline V gene are SGHRS and YFSETQ. This CDR3 contains 13 residues. V shed 0 bases and J shed 1 base, with 5 bases lying between them. The CDR3 DNA follows: TGCGCCAGCAGCTTGGCTGAGTCCTACGAGCAGTACTTC. It yields the protein CASSLAESYEQYF.

The gene calls are TRBV25-1 and TRBJ1-4; 7 bases map to TRBD1. The CDR3 has 14 amino acids. With V trimmed by 8 bases and J by 6 bases, 9 bases remained unmatched. Germline V gene data show CDR1 as MGHDK and CDR2 as SYGVNS. The CDR3 nucleotides read TGTGCCAGCTCTAATGCCGGGACAGATGAAAAACTGTTTTTT. This gives the protein CASSNAGTDEKLFF.

This clone was found a few times. The chain uses TRBV4-2 and TRBJ2-7; 13 nucleotides match TRBD2. With V trimmed by 2 bases and J by 13 bases, 11 bases remained unmatched. Germline CDR1 reads LGHNA; CDR2 reads YNFKEQ. The CDR3 has 15 residues. This CDR3 is CASSQIGLAGELFYF. In DNA, the CDR3 is TGTGCCAGCAGCCAAATAGGACTAGCGGGGGAACTGTTTTACTTC.

This chain uses TRBV18 with TRBJ1-5; 7 bases match TRBD1. Germline CDR1 reads KGHSH; CDR2 reads LQKENI. The CDR3 consists of 14 residues. V lost 2 bases, J lost 8 bases, and 6 bases stayed unmatched. The CDR3 sequence is CASSPATGSEPQHF. In nucleotides, the CDR3 is TGTGCCAGCTCACCAGCGACAGGGTCGGAGCCCCAGCATTTT.

The CDR3 region is CASRPLMGPNEKLFF. The CDR3 nucleotides are TGTGCCAGCAGGCCCTTGATGGGGCCTAATGAAAAACTGTTTTTT. The rearrangement links TRBV6-5 to TRBJ1-4; possible D gene TRBD1, 5 bases. Germline values: CDR1 MNHEY, CDR2 SVGAGI. This CDR3 is 15 amino acids long. Deletions cut 6 bases from V and 3 bases from J, with 14 bases between.

This chain connects TRBV6-1 to TRBJ1-1; D not certain. The CDR3 has 15 amino acids. The germline CDR1 and CDR2 sequences are MNHNS and SASEGT. Trimming shortened V by 1 base and J by 1 base, and 10 bases separated the two germline ends. DNA of the CDR3: TGTGCCAGCAGTGAAGGGCCCTCCTGGAACACTGAAGCTTTCTTT. This codes for CASSEGPSWNTEAFF.

This chain connects TRBV18 to TRBJ2-7, with D perhaps matching TRBD2 (6 bases). The CDR3 contains 14 residues. In germline, CDR1 is KGHSH, CDR2 LQKENI. Trimming cost V 2 bases and J 4 bases, with 12 bases left between them. The DNA of the CDR3 is TGTGCCAGCTCACCAATCGGGGCGGGGTACGAGCAGTACTTC. Translation: CASSPIGAGYEQYF.

The rearrangement joins TRBV6-5 to TRBJ2-3, with TRBD2 matching over 11 bases. CDR3 length: 15 amino acids. The trim removed 6 bases at V and 3 bases at J, leaving 5 bases unmatched. CDR1 and CDR2 (germline): MNHEY, SVGAGI. CDR3 sequence: CASSFSGGVTDTQYF. Written as DNA, the CDR3 is TGTGCCAGCAGCTTTAGCGGGGGGGTGACAGATACGCAGTATTTT.

This clone appeared a few times. DNA of the CDR3: TGTGCCATGAAGACAGGGATTAACACTGAAGCTTTCTTT. Translating it yields CAMKTGINTEAFF. The rearrangement uses TRBV6-5 and TRBJ1-1, with 7 nucleotides matching TRBD1. Trimming at V came to 10 bases and at J to 2 bases, leaving 7 bases not matched to a gene. The germline gives CDR1 MNHEY, CDR2 SVGAGI. The CDR3 runs to 13 residues.

The DNA for the CDR3 is TGTGCCAGCAGTGAAATCAGGGTTTCCGTCATGAACACTGAAGCTTTCTTT. Translation: CASSEIRVSVMNTEAFF. The chain recombines TRBV2 with TRBJ1-1; maybe TRBD1 (5 bases). Looked up from germline, CDR1 is SNHLY and CDR2 is FYNNEI. The CDR3 has 17 amino acids. Trimming pared 2 bases from V and 0 bases from J, leaving 16 bases between.

The chain uses TRBV7-2 and TRBJ2-2; tentatively, D is TRBD2 (5 bases). This CDR3 contains 14 residues. Germline V gene lookup returns CDR1 SGHTA and CDR2 FQGNSA. V was clipped by 1 base and J by 3 bases, with 6 bases between them. DNA of the CDR3: TGTGCCAGCAGCTTAGACGGGGACACCGGGGAGCTGTTTTTT. Protein sequence: CASSLDGDTGELFF.

This chain connects TRBV6-2 or TRBV6-3 to TRBJ1-6; tentatively, D is TRBD1 (6 bases). The CDR3 spans 16 residues. The germline V gene has CDR1 MNHEY and CDR2 SVGEGT. Deletions cut 2 bases from V and 9 bases from J, with 17 bases between. The DNA of the CDR3 is TGTGCCAGCAGTTACCGGGACAAAAGAGTGGGTTCACCCCTCCACTTT. Protein sequence: CASSYRDKRVGSPLHF.

The V gene is TRBV12-3 or TRBV12-4, the J gene TRBJ2-2, with D tentatively TRBD2 (6 bases). The CDR3 is made up of 13 amino acids. Trimming took 7 bases from V and 5 from J, leaving 11 bases between them. As DNA, the CDR3 is TGTGCCAGCACCCTCGCGGGGACCGGGGAGCTGTTTTTT. Residues: CASTLAGTGELFF.

V gene TRBV7-9 combines with J gene TRBJ2-7, with 10 bases aligning to TRBD2. The V gene's germline CDR1 is SEHNR and CDR2 FQNEAQ (reference sequence). The V segment lost 5 bases and the J segment 5 bases; nucleotides outside the gene matches: 9. CDR3 length: 15 residues. The CDR3 is CASSHQAGGPHEQYF. DNA of the CDR3: TGTGCCAGCAGCCACCAAGCGGGAGGGCCCCACGAGCAGTACTTC.

This rearrangement joins TRBV3-1 (or the pseudogene TRBV3-2) to TRBJ2-3; 14 positions agree with TRBD2. Germline V lookup: CDR1 LGHDT, CDR2 YNNKEL (reference sequence). This CDR3 spans 16 amino acids. The V gene end was trimmed by 1 base and the J gene end by 5 bases; junction bases not matched to a gene: 2. The CDR3 sequence is CASSQGLAGGQDTQYF. CDR3 coding DNA: TGTGCCAGCAGCCAAGGACTAGCGGGGGGGCAAGATACGCAGTATTTT.

In DNA, the CDR3 is TGTGCCAGCAGTTTCATAGACAGTGGCTACGAGCAGTACTTC. This encodes CASSFIDSGYEQYF. The J gene is TRBJ2-7, the V gene TRBV27, with D possibly matching TRBD1 (5 bases). The germline V gene has CDR1 MNHEY and CDR2 SMNVEV (reference sequence). There are 14 residues in the CDR3. Between the trimmed V and J ends, which lost 3 bases and 3 bases, there was a span of 12 bases.

The genes are TRBV5-4 and TRBJ2-2, with a tentative D call TRBD2 (7 bases). This CDR3 has 13 amino acids. V was trimmed by 6 bases and J by 6 bases, leaving 12 bases between them. Germline CDR1 reads SGHNT; CDR2 reads YYREEE (reference sequence). CDR3 residues: CASTSGGAGELFF. CDR3 DNA sequence: TGTGCCAGCACTTCGGGGGGCGCCGGGGAGCTGTTTTTT.

The rearrangement links TRBV12-3 or TRBV12-4 to TRBJ2-1; TRBD2 might be the D (6 bases). CDR3 length: 13 residues. V was shortened by 4 bases and J by 4 bases, with 8 bases between the two germline ends. This chain's CDR3 is CASSWGEYNEQFF. CDR3 in DNA: TGTGCCAGCAGTTGGGGGGAGTACAATGAGCAGTTCTTC.